The next 11 T cell receptor beta chains were all read from a single sample in a study of cytomegalovirus exposure and HLA in healthy donors. The protocol was immunoSEQ multiplex PCR, while the TCRdb copy is restricted to in-frame clones and leaves out a portion. The sample records 150,000 to 200,000 clones, around 96% being singletons. The sequencing sample was made of PBMCs. Receptor source: a woman aged 18-29 years in good health and CMV-seronegative.

The chain is built from TRBV29-1 and TRBJ2-2; a weak D match, TRBD2 (6 bases). CDR1 is SQVTM, CDR2 ANQGSEA, per germline. Trimming removed 4 bases from V and 5 bases from J, with 11 bases in between. This CDR3 contains 13 residues. The CDR3 here is CSVADGGTGELFF. CDR3 nucleotides: TGCAGCGTTGCCGATGGGGGGACCGGGGAGCTGTTTTTT.

The rearrangement uses TRBV7-8 and TRBJ1-4, with a tentative D call TRBD1 (6 bases). V dropped 0 bases and J dropped 2 bases, with 10 bases sitting between them. Germline V gene data show CDR1 as SGHVS and CDR2 as FQNEAQ. The CDR3 length is 16 residues. CDR3 sequence reads: CASSLAQTGTNEKLFF. CDR3 nucleotide sequence: TGTGCCAGCAGCTTAGCGCAGACAGGCACTAATGAAAAACTGTTTTTT.

The chain links TRBV7-9 to TRBJ2-7, with 8 bases identical to TRBD1. The ends lost 4 bases at V and 6 bases at J; junction bases unmatched: 20. CDR1 is SEHNR, CDR2 FQNEAQ, per germline (reference sequence). The CDR3 totals 18 residues. CDR3 nucleotide sequence: TGTGCCAGCAGCTCCCAACATCCTGGCCAGGGGGCAATCCCCGAGCAGTACTTC. Translating it yields CASSSQHPGQGAIPEQYF.

V gene TRBV7-3 combines with J gene TRBJ2-7; D not certain. Trimming took off 2 bases at V and 0 bases at J, with 11 bases between the two ends. Germline V gene data show CDR1 as SGHTA and CDR2 as FQGTGA. The CDR3 has 15 residues. The CDR3 bases are TGTGCCAGCAGCTTATCTTCAAGCTACTCCTACGAGCAGTACTTC. Translated, it gives CASSLSSSYSYEQYF.

The rearrangement uses TRBV5-1 and TRBJ2-3, with 8 bases aligning to TRBD1. CDR1 SGHRS and CDR2 YFSETQ come from the germline V gene. J was trimmed by 5 bases and V by 6 bases; bases with no gene match: 5. The CDR3 covers 13 residues. The CDR3 region is CASTQGAGDTQYF. The CDR3 nucleotides read TGCGCCAGCACCCAGGGGGCGGGAGATACGCAGTATTTT.

The gene calls are TRBV27 and TRBJ2-3, with 9 bases identical to TRBD2. CDR3 length equals 14 residues. Germline CDR1 reads MNHEY; CDR2 reads SMNVEV (reference sequence). Trimming at V came to 6 bases and at J to 4 bases, leaving 5 bases not matched to a gene. The CDR3 loop is CASSSLAGPDTQYF. CDR3 sequence (DNA): TGTGCCAGCAGCTCTCTAGCGGGGCCAGATACGCAGTATTTT.

CDR3 protein: CASSIMVGDQPQHF. The CDR3, as DNA: TGTGCCAGTAGTATAATGGTAGGGGATCAGCCCCAGCATTTT. This sequence joins TRBV19 and TRBJ1-5; a possible D gene is TRBD1 (5 bases). The CDR3 runs to 14 residues. V dropped 2 bases and J dropped 5 bases, with 10 bases sitting between them. Germline V lookup: CDR1 LNHDA, CDR2 SQIVND (reference sequence).

The rearrangement links TRBV9 to TRBJ2-5, with D possibly TRBD2 on 7 matching bases. Germline-derived CDR1 and CDR2 are SGDLS and YYNGEE. This CDR3 is built from 14 residues. Trimming shortened V by 1 base and J by 5 bases, and 12 bases separated the two germline ends. CDR3: CASSVRGGRETQYF. The CDR3 region has the DNA TGTGCCAGCAGCGTAAGGGGGGGCCGGGAGACCCAGTACTTC.

The chain joins TRBV6-1 to TRBJ2-5; D remains unclear. The CDR3 has 12 amino acids. Germline V lookup: CDR1 MNHNS, CDR2 SASEGT. Deletions cut 6 bases from V and 7 bases from J, with 12 bases between. CDR3: CASSPRVWTQYF. The CDR3, as DNA: TGTGCCAGCAGCCCCCGGGTTTGGACCCAGTACTTC.

Turning to this clone: Other DNA sequences in the same sample also yield this CDR3. The CDR3 protein is CASSLTGVGEQYF. CDR3 bases: TGTGCCAGCAGCTTAACAGGGGTGGGCGAGCAGTACTTC. The chain couples TRBV7-9 to TRBJ2-7; 7 bases align to TRBD1. Germline CDR1 is SEHNR and CDR2 is FQNEAQ (reference sequence). Trimming at V came to 2 bases and at J to 6 bases, leaving 4 bases not matched to a gene. CDR3 length: 13 amino acids.

The chain carries TRBV7-2 and TRBJ1-2; possible D gene TRBD1, 5 bases. Between the trimmed V and J ends, which lost 5 bases and 5 bases, there was a span of 12 bases. Germline V CDR1 and CDR2: SGHTA, FQGNSA. This CDR3 region has 13 residues. CDR3 sequence reads: CASSRQLSYGYTF. For the CDR3, the DNA is TGTGCCAGCAGCAGACAGCTTTCATATGGCTACACCTTC.